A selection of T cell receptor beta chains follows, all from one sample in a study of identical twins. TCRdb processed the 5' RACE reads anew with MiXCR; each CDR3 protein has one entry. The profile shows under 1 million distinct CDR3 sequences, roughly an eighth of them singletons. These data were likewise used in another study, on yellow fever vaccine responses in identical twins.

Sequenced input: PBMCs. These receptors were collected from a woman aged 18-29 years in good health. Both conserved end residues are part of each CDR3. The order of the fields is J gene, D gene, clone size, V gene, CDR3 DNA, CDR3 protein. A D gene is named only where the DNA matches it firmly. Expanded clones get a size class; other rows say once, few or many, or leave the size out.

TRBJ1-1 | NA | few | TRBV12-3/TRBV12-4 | TGTGCCACTAAGGGGACGGTGAACACTGAAGCTTTCTTT | CATKGTVNTEAFF
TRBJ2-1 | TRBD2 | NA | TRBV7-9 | TGTGCCAGCAGTTACCCTAGCGGGAATAGCTCCTACAATGAGCAGTTCTTC | CASSYPSGNSSYNEQFF
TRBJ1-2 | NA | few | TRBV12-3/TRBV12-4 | TGTGCCAGCAGTTTAGGAGGACTCCGATCCTATGGCTACACCTTC | CASSLGGLRSYGYTF
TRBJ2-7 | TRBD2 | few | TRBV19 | TGTGCCAGTAGTCAGAACGGGGGGTTTCTCAACGAGCAGTACTTC | CASSQNGGFLNEQYF
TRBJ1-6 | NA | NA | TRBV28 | TGTGCCACCCAGAGCGTTTGGAATTCACCCCTCCACTTT | CATQSVWNSPLHF
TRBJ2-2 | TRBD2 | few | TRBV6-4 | TGTGCCAGCAGTCGACTAGCGGGAGTAGGAACCGGGGAGCTGTTTTTT | CASSRLAGVGTGELFF
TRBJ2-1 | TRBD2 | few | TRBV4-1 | TGCGCCAGCAGCCAAGTTCCGCGGGGGGAAAACAATGAGCAGTTCTTC | CASSQVPRGENNEQFF
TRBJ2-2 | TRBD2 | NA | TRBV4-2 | TGTGCCAGCAGCCTATTACCGGGACTAGCGTCTACCGGGGAGCTGTTTTTT | CASSLLPGLASTGELFF
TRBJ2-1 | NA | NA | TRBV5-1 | TGCGCCAGCAGCTTGGAGCCAGGGTCCTACAATGAGCAGTTCTTC | CASSLEPGSYNEQFF
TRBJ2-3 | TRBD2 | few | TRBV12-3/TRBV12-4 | TGTGCCAGCACCATTGCGGCGTCTAGCGGGAGGGCCCTTATAGGTACGCAGTATTTT | CASTIAASSGRALIGTQYF
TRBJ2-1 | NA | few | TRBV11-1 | TGTGCCAGCAGCTCCGAATACCCCCCCCCGTTCCCTGGCTACAATGAGCAGTTCTTC | CASSSEYPPPFPGYNEQFF
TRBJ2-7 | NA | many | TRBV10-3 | TGTGCCACCAACCGGGCTTCCAGTGCTTACGAGCAGTACTTC | CATNRASSAYEQYF
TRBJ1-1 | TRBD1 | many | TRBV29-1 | TGCAGCGTTGAAAGAGCGGAGGGGGCGAACACTGAAGCTTTCTTT | CSVERAEGANTEAFF
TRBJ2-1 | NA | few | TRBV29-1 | TGCAGCGCCCCGGGATACAACAATGAGCAGTTCTTC | CSAPGYNNEQFF
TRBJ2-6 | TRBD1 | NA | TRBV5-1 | TGCGCCAGCAGCTTGGGACAGGGGGGCTCTGGGGCCAACGTCCTGACTTTC | CASSLGQGGSGANVLTF
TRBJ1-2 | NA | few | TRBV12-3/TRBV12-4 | TGTGCCAGCAAGTCCCGGGGGGGGGTCTATGGCTACACCTTC | CASKSRGGVYGYTF
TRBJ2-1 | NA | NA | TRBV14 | TGTGCCAGCGGCTCAAGGAGACAGGCCAACAATGAGCAGTTCTTC | CASGSRRQANNEQFF
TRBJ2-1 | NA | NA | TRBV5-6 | TGTGCCAGCAGCTTGGCTGAATCCAGGCTCTTC | CASSLAESRLF
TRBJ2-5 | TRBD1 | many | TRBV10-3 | TGTGCCATCAGAGGACAGGGGAACCAAGAGACCCAGTACTTC | CAIRGQGNQETQYF
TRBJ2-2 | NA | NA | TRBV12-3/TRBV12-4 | TGTGCCAGCAGTTTAGTGTTGACAGGAACAACCGGGGAGCTGTTTTTT | CASSLVLTGTTGELFF
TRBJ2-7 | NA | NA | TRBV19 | TGTGCCAGTAGCCCCTCTGGGGGGAGCGACGAGCAGTACTTC | CASSPSGGSDEQYF
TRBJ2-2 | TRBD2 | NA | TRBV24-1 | TGTGCCACCAGTGATTTACTAGCGCCGAACACCGGGGAGCTGTTTTTT | CATSDLLAPNTGELFF
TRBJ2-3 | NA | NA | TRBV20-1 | TGCAGTGCTAGTCAGGTGGGCCTCACAGATACGCAGTATTTT | CSASQVGLTDTQYF
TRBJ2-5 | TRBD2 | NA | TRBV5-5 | TGTGCCAGCAGCTTGGAAGCGGGGAGGCAAGAGACCCAGTACTTC | CASSLEAGRQETQYF
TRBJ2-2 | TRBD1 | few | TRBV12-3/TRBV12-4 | TGTGCCAGCATCCCCCGGGACAGGGCTGCGAACACCGGGGAGCTGTTTTTT | CASIPRDRAANTGELFF
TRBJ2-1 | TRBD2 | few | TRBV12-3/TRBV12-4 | TGTGCCAGCAGCCCCATAGCGGGAGGAACCAATGAGCAGTTCTTC | CASSPIAGGTNEQFF
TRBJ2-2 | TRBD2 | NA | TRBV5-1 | TGCGCCAGCAGCTTGGTACCTAGCGGGAAGAACACCGGGGAGCTGTTTTTT | CASSLVPSGKNTGELFF
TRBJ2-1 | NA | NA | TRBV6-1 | TGTGCCAGCGGGCGGGACACCGGCAATGAGCAGTTCTTC | CASGRDTGNEQFF
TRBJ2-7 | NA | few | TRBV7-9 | TGTGCCAGCAGCTTAGTTGCGGATTACGAGCAGTACTTC | CASSLVADYEQYF
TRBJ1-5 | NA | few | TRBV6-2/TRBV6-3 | TGTGCCAGCAGTCGGACAGTTAGCAATCAGCCCCAGCATTTT | CASSRTVSNQPQHF
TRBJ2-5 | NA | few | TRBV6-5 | TGTGCCAGCAGTTACACTAGGAAGGAGACCCAGTACTTC | CASSYTRKETQYF
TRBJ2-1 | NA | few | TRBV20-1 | TGCAGTGCTAGACGTAGTATGGGGTCCTACAATGAGCAGTTCTTC | CSARRSMGSYNEQFF
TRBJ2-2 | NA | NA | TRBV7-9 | TGTGCCAGCACGCTGGGTTACACCGGGGAGCTGTTTTTT | CASTLGYTGELFF
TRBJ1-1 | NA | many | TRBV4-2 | TGTGCCAGCAGCCAAGATCCCCAGGGTAACACTGAAGCTTTCTTT | CASSQDPQGNTEAFF
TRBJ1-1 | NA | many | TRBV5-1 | TGCGCCAGCAGCTGGGCAGGGGAAACTGAAGCTTTCTTT | CASSWAGETEAFF
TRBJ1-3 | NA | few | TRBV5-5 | TGTGCCAGCAGCTTCGGACAATCTGGAAACACCATATATTTT | CASSFGQSGNTIYF
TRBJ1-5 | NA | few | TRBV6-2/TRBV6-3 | TGTGCCAGCAGGTCAGAGGGAGCAAATCAGCCCCAGCATTTT | CASRSEGANQPQHF
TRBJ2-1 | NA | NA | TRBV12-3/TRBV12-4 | TGTGCCAGCAGTTTATTGCAGGACTCCTACAATGAGCAGTTCTTC | CASSLLQDSYNEQFF
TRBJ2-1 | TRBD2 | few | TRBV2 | TGTGCCAGCAGTGAGCAAGCGGGAGGGGTTAGTGAGCAGTTCTTC | CASSEQAGGVSEQFF
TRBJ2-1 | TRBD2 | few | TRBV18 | TGTGCCAGCTCACCAACTAGCGGGGGGGCCATGTCTGGAAATGAGCAGTTCTTC | CASSPTSGGAMSGNEQFF
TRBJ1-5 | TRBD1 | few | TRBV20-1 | TGCAGTGCTAGGGGACAGATTAGCAATCAGCCCCAGCATTTT | CSARGQISNQPQHF
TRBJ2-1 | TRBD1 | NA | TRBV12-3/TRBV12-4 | TGTGCCAGCAGCCGCCGGGACAGAGTAGGACAGTTCTTC | CASSRRDRVGQFF
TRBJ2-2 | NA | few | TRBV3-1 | TGTGCCAGCAGCCAACAGAAAACCGGGGAGCTGTTTTTT | CASSQQKTGELFF
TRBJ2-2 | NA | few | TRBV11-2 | TGTGCCAGCAGCTTAGATGGGTGGACAGATAACACCGGGGAGCTGTTTTTT | CASSLDGWTDNTGELFF
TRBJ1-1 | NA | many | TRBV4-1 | TGCGCCAGCAGCCAAGATCCTGCGCGGGGGCCGACTGAAGCTTTCTTT | CASSQDPARGPTEAFF
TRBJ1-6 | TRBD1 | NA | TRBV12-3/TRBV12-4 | TGTGCCAGCAGATGGGACAGCTATAATTCACCCCTCCACTTT | CASRWDSYNSPLHF
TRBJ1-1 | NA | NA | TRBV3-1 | TGTGCCAGCAGCCCGCCAAAGACGGGGAACACTGAAGCTTTCTTT | CASSPPKTGNTEAFF
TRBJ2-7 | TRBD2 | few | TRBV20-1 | TGCAGTGCTAGAACTAGCGTGGGGTTCTCCTACGAGCAGTACTTC | CSARTSVGFSYEQYF
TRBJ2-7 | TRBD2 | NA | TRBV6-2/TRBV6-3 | TGTGCCAGCAGTTACGGGGGGGTGCCCTCCTACGAGCAGTACTTC | CASSYGGVPSYEQYF
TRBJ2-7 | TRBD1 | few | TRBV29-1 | TGCAGCGTTGAAAACGCCTCGGGGACAGGGAAGGTTGGCGAGCAGTACTTC | CSVENASGTGKVGEQYF
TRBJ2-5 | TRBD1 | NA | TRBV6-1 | TGTGCCAGCAGACACGGGACAGGGGCACTACAAGAGACCCAGTACTTC | CASRHGTGALQETQYF
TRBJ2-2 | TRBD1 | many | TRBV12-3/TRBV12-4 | TGTGCCAGCTCATGGGCGGGACAGGGGAACACCGGGGAGCTGTTTTTT | CASSWAGQGNTGELFF
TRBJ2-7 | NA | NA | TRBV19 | TGTGCCAGTAGTCCCTCACCCCAAGGCTCCTACGAGCAGTACTTC | CASSPSPQGSYEQYF
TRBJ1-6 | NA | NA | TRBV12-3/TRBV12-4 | TGTGCCAGCAAGTTGCTTGGGCGGTCACCCCTCCACTTT | CASKLLGRSPLHF